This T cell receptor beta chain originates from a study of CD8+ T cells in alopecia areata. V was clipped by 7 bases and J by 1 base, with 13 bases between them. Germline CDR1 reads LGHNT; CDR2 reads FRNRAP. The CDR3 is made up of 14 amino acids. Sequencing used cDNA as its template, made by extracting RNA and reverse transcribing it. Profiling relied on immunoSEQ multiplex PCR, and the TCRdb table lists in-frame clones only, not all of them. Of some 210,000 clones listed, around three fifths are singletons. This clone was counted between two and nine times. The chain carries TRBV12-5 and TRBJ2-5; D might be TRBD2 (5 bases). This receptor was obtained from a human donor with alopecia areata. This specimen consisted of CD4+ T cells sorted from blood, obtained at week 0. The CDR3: CASALGLIQETQYF. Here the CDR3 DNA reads TGTGCTAGTGCTCTCGGACTGATCCAAGAGACCCAGTACTTC.